The source of this T cell receptor (beta chain) is a study of breast tumors, draining lymph nodes, adjacent tissues (dated by TCRdb to 2016 to 2017). Background for the entire study: Breast cancer patients provided tumor, adjacent nontumor tissue and axillary lymph nodes, and the study compared the TCR beta repertoires across these three sources. In human breast cancer, the study set out to assess how tumor, surrounding tissue and draining lymph node repertoires relate to one another and whether T cells might be exchanged between them. The paper's findings and limits, for the study overall: Tumors showed preferential V and J gene usage, and their T-cell repertoire diversity fell below that of lymph nodes yet above that of nontumor tissue. In luminal-like breast cancer, tumor and nontumor tissue repertoires resembled each other significantly more than in basal-like breast cancer. A scenario in which most tumor T cells derive from the lymph node and then expand within tumor tissue was judged to be consistent with the data. The study presented the conclusion that tumor T cells originate in lymph nodes as consistent with a hypothesis, not as something directly demonstrated.

With respect to this clonotype: Its recognized antigen is unknown. One junction end does not reproduce the germline sequence, and a read error may be involved.

The instrument was an Illumina HiSeq 2000. TCR beta chain libraries were generated by multiplex PCR amplification. High-throughput sequencing was used to analyze the amplified TCR beta chain products. TCRdb redid the processing of the public reads, applying fastp at Q25 and MiXCR, and retained in-frame beta chains. Identical CDR3 proteins give one entry, which carries the most common genes and DNA. The sample yields about 220,000 distinct CDR3 sequences; 34% were counted once. The ten most abundant clones make up roughly 3.5% of the sample. The CDR3 covers 14 residues, taking in both the cysteine and the phenylalanine. Only the CDR3 DNA stays, 42 bases, in frame from base 1. CDR1 and CDR2 (LGHDT, YNNKEL) derive from the germline V gene (reference sequence). Lymph node samples came from the axillary draining lymph nodes of breast cancer patients.

The TCR comes from a female donor with breast cancer. Some clones in this sample may be carry-over from other donors' samples. The specimen was axillary lymph node tissue. The chain is assembled from TRBV3-1 and TRBJ2-3; the D gene cannot be named for sure. The DNA reads TGTGTCAGCAGCCTGGTTGGTAGCACAGATACGCAGTATTTT. Translated, it gives CVSSLVGSTDTQYF.